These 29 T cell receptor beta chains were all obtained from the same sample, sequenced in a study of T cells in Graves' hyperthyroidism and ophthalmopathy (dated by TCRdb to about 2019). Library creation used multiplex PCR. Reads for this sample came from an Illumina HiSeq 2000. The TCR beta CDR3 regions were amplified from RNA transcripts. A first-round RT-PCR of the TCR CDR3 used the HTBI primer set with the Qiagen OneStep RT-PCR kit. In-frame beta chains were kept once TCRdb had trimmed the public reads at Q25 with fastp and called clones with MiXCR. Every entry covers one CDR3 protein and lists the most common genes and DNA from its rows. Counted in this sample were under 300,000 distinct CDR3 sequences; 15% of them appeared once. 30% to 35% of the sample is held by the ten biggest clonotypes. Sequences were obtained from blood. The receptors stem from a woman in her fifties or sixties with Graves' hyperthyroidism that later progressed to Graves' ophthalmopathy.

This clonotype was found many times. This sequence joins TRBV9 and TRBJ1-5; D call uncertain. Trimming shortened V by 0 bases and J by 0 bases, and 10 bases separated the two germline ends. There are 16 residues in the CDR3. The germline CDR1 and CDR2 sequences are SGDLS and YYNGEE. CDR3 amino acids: CASSVGVGYSNQPQHF. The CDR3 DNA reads TGTGCCAGCAGCGTAGGGGTTGGTTATAGCAATCAGCCCCAGCATTTT.

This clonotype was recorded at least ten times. As DNA, the CDR3 is TGTGCCAGCAGTCGCGTGCCTTTGGAAGAGACCCAGTACTTC. Its translation is CASSRVPLEETQYF. The chain joins TRBV28 to TRBJ2-5, with D unclear. CDR1 MDHEN and CDR2 SYDVKM come from the germline V gene. CDR3 length: 14 residues. The V and J ends lost 5 bases and 3 bases respectively, with 13 bases between them.

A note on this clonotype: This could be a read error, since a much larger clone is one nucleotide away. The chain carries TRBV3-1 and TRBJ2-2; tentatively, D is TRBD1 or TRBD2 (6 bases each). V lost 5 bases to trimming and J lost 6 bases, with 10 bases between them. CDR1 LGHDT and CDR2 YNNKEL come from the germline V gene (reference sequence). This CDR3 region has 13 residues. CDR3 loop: CASSGRGAGELFF. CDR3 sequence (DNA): TGTGCCAGCAGCGGAAGGGGGGCCGGGGAGCTGTTTTTT.

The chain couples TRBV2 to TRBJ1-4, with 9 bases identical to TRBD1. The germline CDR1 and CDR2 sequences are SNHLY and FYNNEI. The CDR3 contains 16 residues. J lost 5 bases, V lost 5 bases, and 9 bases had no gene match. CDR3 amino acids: CASSSSSGTGNEKLFF. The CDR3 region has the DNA TGTGCCAGCAGTTCATCATCCGGGACAGGGAATGAAAAACTGTTTTTT.

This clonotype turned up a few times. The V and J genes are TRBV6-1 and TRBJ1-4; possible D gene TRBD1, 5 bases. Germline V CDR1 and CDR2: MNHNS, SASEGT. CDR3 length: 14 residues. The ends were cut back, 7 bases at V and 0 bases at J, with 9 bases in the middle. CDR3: CASIRDSTNEKLFF. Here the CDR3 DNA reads TGTGCCAGCATTCGGGACTCAACTAATGAAAAACTGTTTTTT.

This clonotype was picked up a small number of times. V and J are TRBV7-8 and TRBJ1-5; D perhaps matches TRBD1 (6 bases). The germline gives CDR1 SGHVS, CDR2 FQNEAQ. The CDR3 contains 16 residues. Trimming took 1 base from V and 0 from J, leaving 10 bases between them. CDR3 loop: CASSLVRTVSNQPQHF. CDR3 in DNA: TGTGCCAGCAGCTTAGTTAGGACAGTTAGCAATCAGCCCCAGCATTTT. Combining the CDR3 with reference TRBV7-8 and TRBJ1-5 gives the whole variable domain GAGVSQSPRYKVAKRGQDVALRCDPISGHVSLFWYQQALGQGPEFLTYFQNEAQLDKSGLPSDRFFAERPEGSVSTLKIQRTQQEDSAVYLCASSLVRTVSNQPQHFGDGTRLSIL.

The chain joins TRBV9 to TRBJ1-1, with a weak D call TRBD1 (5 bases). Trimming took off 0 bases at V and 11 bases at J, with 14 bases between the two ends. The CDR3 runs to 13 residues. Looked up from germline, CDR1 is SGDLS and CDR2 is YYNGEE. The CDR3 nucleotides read TGTGCCAGCAGCGTAGACGAGGGGTCGACGGCTTTCTTT. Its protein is CASSVDEGSTAFF.

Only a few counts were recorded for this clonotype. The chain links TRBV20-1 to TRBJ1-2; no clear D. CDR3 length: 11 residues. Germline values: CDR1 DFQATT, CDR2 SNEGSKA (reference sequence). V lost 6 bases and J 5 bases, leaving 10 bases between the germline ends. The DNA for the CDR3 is TGCAGTGCCCTTAAGTTGTATGGCTACACCTTC. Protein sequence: CSALKLYGYTF.

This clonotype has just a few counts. The CDR3 nucleotides are TGTGCCAGCAATTCGAACGGACTAGCGGGAAATAATGAGCAGTTCTTC. It codes for CASNSNGLAGNNEQFF. The chain carries TRBV27 and TRBJ2-1, with 12 bases fitting TRBD2. Germline lookup yields CDR1 MNHEY and CDR2 SMNVEV (reference sequence). J was trimmed by 7 bases and V by 7 bases; bases with no gene match: 11. CDR3 size: 16 residues.

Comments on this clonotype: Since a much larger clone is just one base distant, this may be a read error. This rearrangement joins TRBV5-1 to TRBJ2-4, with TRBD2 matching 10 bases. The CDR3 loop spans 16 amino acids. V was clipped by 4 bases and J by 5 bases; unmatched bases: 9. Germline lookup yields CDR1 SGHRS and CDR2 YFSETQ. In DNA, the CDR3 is TGCGCCAGCAGCCAATCACTAGCGGGACCCGAAAACATTCAGTACTTC. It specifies CASSQSLAGPENIQYF. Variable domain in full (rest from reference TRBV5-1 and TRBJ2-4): KAGVTQTPRYLIKTRGQQVTLSCSPISGHRSVSWYQQTPGQGLQFLFEYFSETQRNKGNFPGRFSGRQFSNSRSEMNVSTLELGDSALYLCASSQSLAGPENIQYFGAGTRLSVL.

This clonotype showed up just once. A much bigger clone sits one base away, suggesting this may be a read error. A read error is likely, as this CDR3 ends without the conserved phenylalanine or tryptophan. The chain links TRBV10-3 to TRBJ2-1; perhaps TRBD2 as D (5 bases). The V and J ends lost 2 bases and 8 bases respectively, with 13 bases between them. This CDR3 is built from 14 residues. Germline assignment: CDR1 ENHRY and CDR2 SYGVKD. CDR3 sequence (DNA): TGTGCCATCAGTGAGCGAGGCGGGTGGGATGAGCAGTTCCTC. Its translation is CAISERGGWDEQFL.

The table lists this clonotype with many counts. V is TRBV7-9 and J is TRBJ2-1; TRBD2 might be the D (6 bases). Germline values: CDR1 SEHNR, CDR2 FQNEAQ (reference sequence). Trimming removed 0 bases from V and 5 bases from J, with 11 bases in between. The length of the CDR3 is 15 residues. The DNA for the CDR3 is TGTGCCAGCAGCTTAGCGGCGGCGGGAAACAATGAGCAGTTCTTC. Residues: CASSLAAAGNNEQFF.

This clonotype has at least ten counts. The CDR3 DNA reads TGTGCCAGCAGTTCCCCGGGGGGGAGGGCCCGCAATGAGCAGTTCTTC. It yields the protein CASSSPGGRARNEQFF. The V call is TRBV28, the J call TRBJ2-1; 8 bases fit TRBD2. The CDR3 is 16 amino acids. Trimming took 4 bases from V and 6 from J; bases not matched to a gene: 11. In germline, CDR1 is MDHEN, CDR2 SYDVKM.

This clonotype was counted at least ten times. CDR3 nucleotides: TGTGCCAGCAGAGGCCCAGGTCTGAACACTGAAGCTTTCTTT. Translated: CASRGPGLNTEAFF. V is TRBV12-3 or TRBV12-4 and J is TRBJ1-1; D remains unclear. The CDR3 contains 14 residues. With 6 bases removed from V and 0 bases from J, the gap between germline ends came to 11 bases.

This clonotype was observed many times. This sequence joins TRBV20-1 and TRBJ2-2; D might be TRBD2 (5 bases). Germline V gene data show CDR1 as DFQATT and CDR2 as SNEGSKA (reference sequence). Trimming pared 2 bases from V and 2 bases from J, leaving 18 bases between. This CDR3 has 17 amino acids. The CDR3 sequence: CSARRRVGAQNTGELFF. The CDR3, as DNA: TGCAGTGCTAGACGGCGGGTGGGTGCCCAAAACACCGGGGAGCTGTTTTTT.

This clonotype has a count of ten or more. Here the CDR3 DNA reads TGCAGTGCTAGAGAATTCCGGACCGCTCAGACCCAGTACTTC. Its translation is CSAREFRTAQTQYF. The rearrangement joins TRBV20-1 to TRBJ2-5; D not certain. The CDR3 sequence is 14 residues long. The ends were cut back, 0 bases at V and 6 bases at J, with 14 bases in the middle. The germline V gene has CDR1 DFQATT and CDR2 SNEGSKA (reference sequence).

This CDR3 reads CSVGGGPLERETQYF. The CDR3 DNA reads as TGCAGCGTTGGAGGGGGTCCCTTGGAAAGAGAGACCCAGTACTTC. The chain uses TRBV29-1 and TRBJ2-5; a possible D gene is TRBD1 (6 bases). This CDR3 spans 15 amino acids. Trimming pared 4 bases from V and 4 bases from J, leaving 19 bases between. Germline V gene sequence: CDR1 SQVTM, CDR2 ANQGSEA.

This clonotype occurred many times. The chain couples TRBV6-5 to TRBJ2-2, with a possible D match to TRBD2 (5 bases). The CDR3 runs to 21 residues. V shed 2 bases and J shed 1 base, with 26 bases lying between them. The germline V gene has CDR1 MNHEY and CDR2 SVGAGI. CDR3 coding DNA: TGTGCCAGCAGTTACCGAGATTATCGGTTTGGAGGCCCCGTGAACACCGGGGAGCTGTTTTTT. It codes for CASSYRDYRFGGPVNTGELFF.

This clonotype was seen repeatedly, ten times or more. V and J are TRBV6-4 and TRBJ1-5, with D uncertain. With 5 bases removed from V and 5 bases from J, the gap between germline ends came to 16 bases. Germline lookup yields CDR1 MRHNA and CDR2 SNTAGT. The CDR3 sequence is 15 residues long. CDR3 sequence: CASSRPAGTDQPQHF. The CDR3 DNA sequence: TGTGCCAGCAGTCGCCCCGCCGGAACGGATCAGCCCCAGCATTTT.

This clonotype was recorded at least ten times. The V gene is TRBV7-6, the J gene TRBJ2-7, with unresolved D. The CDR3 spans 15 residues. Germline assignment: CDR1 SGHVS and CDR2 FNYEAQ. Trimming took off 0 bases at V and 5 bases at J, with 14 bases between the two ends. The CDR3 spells CASSLAAISRHEQYF. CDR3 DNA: TGTGCCAGCAGCTTAGCCGCAATCAGCCGGCACGAGCAGTACTTC.

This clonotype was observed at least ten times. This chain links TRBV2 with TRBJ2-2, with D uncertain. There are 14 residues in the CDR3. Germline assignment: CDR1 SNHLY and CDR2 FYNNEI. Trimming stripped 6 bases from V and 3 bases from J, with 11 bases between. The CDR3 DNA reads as TGTGCCAGCAGGTTGCGGACGGACACCGGGGAGCTGTTTTTT. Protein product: CASRLRTDTGELFF. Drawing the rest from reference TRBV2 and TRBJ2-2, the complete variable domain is EPEVTQTPSHQVTQMGQEVILRCVPISNHLYFYWYRQILGQKVEFLVSFYNNEISEKSEIFDDQFSVERPDGSNFTLKIRSTKLEDSAMYFCASRLRTDTGELFFGEGSRLTVL.

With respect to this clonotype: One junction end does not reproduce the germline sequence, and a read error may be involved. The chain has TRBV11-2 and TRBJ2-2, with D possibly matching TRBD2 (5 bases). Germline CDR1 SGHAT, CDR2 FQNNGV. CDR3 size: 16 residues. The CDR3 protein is CASSQDRGGRTGELFF. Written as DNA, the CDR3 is TGCGCCAGCAGCCAAGATCGCGGCGGGCGGACCGGGGAGCTGTTTTTT.

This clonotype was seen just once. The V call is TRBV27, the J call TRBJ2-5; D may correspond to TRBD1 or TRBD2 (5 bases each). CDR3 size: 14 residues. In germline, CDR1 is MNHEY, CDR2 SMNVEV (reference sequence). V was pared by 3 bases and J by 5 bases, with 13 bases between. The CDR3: CASSLSSGRETQYF. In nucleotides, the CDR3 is TGTGCCAGCAGTTTGTCGTCGGGGCGTGAGACCCAGTACTTC.

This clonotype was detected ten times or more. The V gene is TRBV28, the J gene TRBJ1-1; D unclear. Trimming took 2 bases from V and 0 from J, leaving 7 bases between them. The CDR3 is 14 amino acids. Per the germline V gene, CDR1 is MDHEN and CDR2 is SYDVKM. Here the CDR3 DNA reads TGTGCCAGCAGTTTAATAACGGTGAACACTGAAGCTTTCTTT. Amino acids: CASSLITVNTEAFF.

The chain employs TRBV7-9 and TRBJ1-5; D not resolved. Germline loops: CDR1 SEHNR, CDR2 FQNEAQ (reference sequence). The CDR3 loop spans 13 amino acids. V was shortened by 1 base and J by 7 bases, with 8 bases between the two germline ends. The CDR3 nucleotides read TGTGCCAGCAGCTTAGAAGGGAGACAGCCCCAGCATTTT. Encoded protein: CASSLEGRQPQHF.

The CDR3 DNA reads TGTGCCAGCAGTTCCCTGGACAGGGTTTATGGCTACACCTTC. Its translation is CASSSLDRVYGYTF. The V and J genes are TRBV28 and TRBJ1-2; 8 bases are a match to TRBD1. The junction had 6 bases not matched to a gene; V was cut back by 4 bases and J by 5 bases. Germline assignment: CDR1 MDHEN and CDR2 SYDVKM. CDR3 length: 14 amino acids.

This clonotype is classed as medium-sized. The CDR3 nucleotides read TGTGCCAGCAGCCTCCCGTCCGTGGGAGTATACGAGCAGTACTTC. It codes for CASSLPSVGVYEQYF. The chain recombines TRBV28 with TRBJ2-7; weak D call: TRBD2 (5 bases). The germline V and J ends were trimmed by 6 bases and 4 bases, with 19 bases remaining between them. Germline CDR1 is MDHEN and CDR2 is SYDVKM. The CDR3 is made up of 15 amino acids.

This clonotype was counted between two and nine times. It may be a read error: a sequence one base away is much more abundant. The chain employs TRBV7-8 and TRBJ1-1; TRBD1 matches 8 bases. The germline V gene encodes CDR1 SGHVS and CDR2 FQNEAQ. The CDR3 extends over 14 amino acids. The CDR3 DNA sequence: TGTGCCAGCAGCGGGGGACAGGCGAACACTGTAGCTTTCTTT. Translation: CASSGGQANTVAFF.

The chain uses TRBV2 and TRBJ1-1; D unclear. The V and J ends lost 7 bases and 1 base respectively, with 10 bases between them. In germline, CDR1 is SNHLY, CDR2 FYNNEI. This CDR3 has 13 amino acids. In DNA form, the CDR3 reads TGTGCCAGCAACGCGGGCTCGAACACTGAAGCTTTCTTT. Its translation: CASNAGSNTEAFF.